This T cell receptor beta chain was found in a study of response to subunit inactivated influenza vaccine. Whole-study findings and limits: The study's authors posited that every seasonal influenza vaccination enlists few new T cells.

This clonotype has at least ten counts. Its cognate antigen is unknown. TCRdb processed the RT-PCR reads anew with MiXCR; each CDR3 protein has one entry. This table has roughly 630,000 distinct CDR3 sequences, roughly 15% appearing once. Germline V gene sequence: CDR1 DFQATT, CDR2 SNEGSKA (reference sequence). The ends lost 5 bases at V and 6 bases at J; junction bases unmatched: 6. The CDR3 is 13 amino acids. Sequenced here: PBMCs from blood, sampled less than 15 days before vaccination. The source of this sequence is a man aged 45-65 years who received an inactivated influenza vaccine. The V and J genes are TRBV20-1 and TRBJ2-7; the match to TRBD2 covers 11 bases. CDR3 sequence: CSAVTSGISEQYF. CDR3 sequence (DNA): TGCAGTGCTGTGACTAGCGGGATTAGCGAGCAGTACTTC.